The clone carrying this T cell receptor beta chain was counted only a few times. Its target is not known. This entry is derived from a study of T cell responses to AZD1222 COVID-19 vaccine. Study-wide points: There were repertoire samples only from the period after the peak T cell response. Only a handful of individuals given AZD1222 were seropositive at baseline. Close to half of spike-specific TCRs reportedly recognize unmutated variant regions. Clonal diversity was possibly underestimated; the donors were predominantly white British and more often female.

TCRdb's table, derived via immunoSEQ multiplex PCR, lists solely in-frame clones and lacks some. This sample has about 130,000 clones, with about 90% found just once. Per germline, CDR1 LGHNA and CDR2 YSLEER. The CDR3 runs to 16 residues. V shed 3 bases and J 4 bases; nucleotides not matched to a gene: 4. This TCR was recovered from an adult in good health. The sequences come from peripheral blood, collected on day 0 of AZD1222 vaccination. The chain has TRBV4-3 and TRBJ2-3; 13 positions agree with TRBD2. The CDR3 DNA follows: TGCGCCAGCAGCCAGTCACTAGCGGGGGGGGCAGATACGCAGTATTTT. Translated: CASSQSLAGGADTQYF.